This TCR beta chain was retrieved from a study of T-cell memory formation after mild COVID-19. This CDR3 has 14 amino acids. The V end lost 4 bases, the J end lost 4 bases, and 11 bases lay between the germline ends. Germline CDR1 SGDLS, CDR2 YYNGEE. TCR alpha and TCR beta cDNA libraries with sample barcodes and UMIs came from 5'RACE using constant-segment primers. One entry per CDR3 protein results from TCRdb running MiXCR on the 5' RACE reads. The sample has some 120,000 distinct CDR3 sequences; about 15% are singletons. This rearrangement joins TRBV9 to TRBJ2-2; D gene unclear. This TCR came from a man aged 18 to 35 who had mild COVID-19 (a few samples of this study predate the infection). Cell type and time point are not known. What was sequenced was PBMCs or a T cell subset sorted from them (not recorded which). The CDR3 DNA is TGTGCCAGCAGCCGACTGGGTGCCACCGGGGAGCTGTTTTTT. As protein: CASSRLGATGELFF.